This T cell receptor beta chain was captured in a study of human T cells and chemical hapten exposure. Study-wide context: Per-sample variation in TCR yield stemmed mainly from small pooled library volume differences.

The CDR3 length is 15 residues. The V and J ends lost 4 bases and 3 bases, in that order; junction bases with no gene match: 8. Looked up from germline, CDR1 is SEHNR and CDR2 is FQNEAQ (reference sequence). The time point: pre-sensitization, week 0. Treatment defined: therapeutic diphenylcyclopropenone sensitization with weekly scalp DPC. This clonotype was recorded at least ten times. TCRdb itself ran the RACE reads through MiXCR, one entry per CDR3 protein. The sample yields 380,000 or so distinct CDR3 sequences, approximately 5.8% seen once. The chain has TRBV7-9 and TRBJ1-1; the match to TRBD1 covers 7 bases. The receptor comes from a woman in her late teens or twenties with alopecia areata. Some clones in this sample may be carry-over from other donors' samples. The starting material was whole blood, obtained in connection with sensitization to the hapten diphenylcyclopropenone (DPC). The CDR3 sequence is CASSSETGMDTEAFF. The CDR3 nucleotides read TGTGCCAGCAGCTCCGAGACAGGGATGGACACTGAAGCTTTCTTT.